There are a few counts of the clone carrying this TCR beta chain. Its antigen is unknown. This sample stems from a study of identical twins. Findings of the study overall: The study based its conclusions on cross-sectional statistical analysis and did not follow the same donors.

After template switching added a universal primer site, the resulting cDNA carried unique molecular identifiers. A single record per CDR3 protein comes from TCRdb applying MiXCR to the 5' RACE reads. Of about 890,000 distinct CDR3 sequences in the sample, around an eighth are singletons; the top ten hold around 1.5%. Germline CDR1 is MNHEY and CDR2 is SVGAGI. The CDR3 spans 15 residues. After removal of 0 bases from V and 4 bases from J, the junction contained 5 bases not matched to a gene. This same sample was also taken into another study, of yellow fever vaccine responses in identical twins.

The chain links TRBV6-5 to TRBJ2-7; the match to TRBD1 covers 8 bases. The receptor was isolated from a woman between 18 and 29 years old in good health. Source material: PBMCs. This CDR3 is CASSYSGTGGYEQYV. For the CDR3, the DNA is TGTGCCAGCAGTTACTCGGGGACAGGTGGATACGAGCAGTACGTC.